The T cell receptor (beta chain) under discussion was sequenced for a study of blood T cell repertoires in COVID-19. Whole-study context: COVID-19 samples from acute and convalescent phases originated in the United States, Italy and Spain. In each case, the material was cDNA or gDNA derived from T cells, B-cell-depleted T cells, or PBMCs.

As handled by the study authors: Reference gene primers were amplified, and this amplification served to estimate nucleated cell counts. Generated by immunoSEQ multiplex PCR, the TCRdb table keeps only in-frame clones and is missing some. The DNA gave D and trimming, while V, J and clone size come from that table. The data show approximately 180,000 clones, approximately 87% seen once. Enrollment of patients from Seattle took place during active infection, with longitudinal follow-up. There are 14 residues in the CDR3. Trimming cost V 2 bases and J 5 bases, with 12 bases left between them. From germline, CDR1 is LNHNV and CDR2 YYDKDF (reference sequence).

The sequence was obtained from a person aged 70 to 79 with COVID-19, enrolled during active disease. V is TRBV15 and J is TRBJ2-5; maybe TRBD2 (5 bases). Sequenced input: peripheral blood. In nucleotides, the CDR3 is TGTGCCACCAGCAGACCAAGCGGCGTTGAGACCCAGTACTTC. Translating gives CATSRPSGVETQYF.